The 28 T cell receptor beta chains below were found in one sample sequenced in a study of blood T cell repertoires in COVID-19 (TCRdb year 2020). The library was produced with the immunoSEQ multiplex PCR assay. As stored in TCRdb, this immuneACCESS dataset retains in-frame rearrangements with V and J assigned. A fraction of the clones does not appear; measured against another copy, unresolved V genes explain less than half of the discrepancy, and the remainder lacks a known reason. The sample table lists roughly 200,000 clones, 70% to 90% of them with a count of one. 5% to 8% of the sample lies in the top ten. Sequencing used peripheral blood. The receptors come from a woman in her thirties or forties who had recovered from COVID-19.

V and J are TRBV19 and TRBJ2-7; unclear D gene. Germline lookup yields CDR1 LNHDA and CDR2 SQIVND (reference sequence). The CDR3 runs to 13 residues. V gave up 4 bases and J gave up 0 bases, with 7 bases separating them. CDR3 in amino acids: CASSTGASYEQYF. The CDR3 nucleotides are TGTGCCAGTAGTACCGGTGCCTCCTACGAGCAGTACTTC. Based on the CDR3 plus reference TRBV19 and TRBJ2-7, the full variable domain is DGGITQSPKYLFRKEGQNVTLSCEQNLNHDAMYWYRQDPGQGLRLIYYSQIVNDFQKGDIAEGYSVSREKKESFPLTVTSAQKNPTAFYLCASSTGASYEQYFGPGTRLTVT.

The chain carries TRBV19 and TRBJ2-2, with 15 bases aligning to TRBD2. CDR3 length: 19 residues. Trimming removed 5 bases from V and 1 base from J; junction bases left unmatched: 8. Germline CDR1 is LNHDA and CDR2 is SQIVND (reference sequence). The CDR3 nucleotides read TGTGCCAGTAGTCGGACTAGCGGGAGGGTACAGGTGAACACCGGGGAGCTGTTTTTT. This encodes CASSRTSGRVQVNTGELFF.

The chain combines TRBV4-2 with TRBJ2-7; 8 bases match TRBD1. V lost 1 base, J lost 2 bases, and 7 bases stayed unmatched. Germline CDR1 and CDR2: LGHNA and YNFKEQ. CDR3 length equals 16 residues. CDR3 sequence: CASSQAGDRGTYEQYF. The CDR3 coding sequence is TGTGCCAGCAGCCAAGCGGGAGACAGGGGCACCTACGAGCAGTACTTC.

V gene TRBV28 combines with J gene TRBJ1-1, with a possible D match to TRBD1 (5 bases). The CDR3 extends over 13 amino acids. V lost 4 bases and J lost 11, with 17 bases in between. Germline CDR1 reads MDHEN; CDR2 reads SYDVKM. The CDR3, as DNA: TGTGCCAGCAGTTCCCGACAGCGTCGTTGGGCTTTCTTT. Its protein is CASSSRQRRWAFF.

The chain links TRBV12-3 or TRBV12-4 to TRBJ1-2, with D possibly matching TRBD1 (5 bases). Trimming left V 3 bases short and J 7 bases short, with 12 bases between. This CDR3 spans 13 amino acids. CDR3 protein: CASSLEGWAGYTF. CDR3 coding DNA: TGTGCCAGCAGTTTGGAGGGGTGGGCTGGCTACACCTTC.

The chain couples TRBV20-1 to TRBJ2-3; 9 bases are shared with TRBD2. In germline, CDR1 is DFQATT, CDR2 SNEGSKA (reference sequence). The CDR3 contains 15 residues. V lost 3 bases, J lost 2 bases, and 6 bases stayed unmatched. CDR3 protein: CSASQREAYTDTQYF. DNA of the CDR3: TGCAGTGCTAGTCAGCGGGAGGCCTACACAGATACGCAGTATTTT.

Points on this clone: The junction shows a germline mismatch at one end, possibly a read error. V gene TRBV19 combines with J gene TRBJ2-1, with TRBD1 identical over 9 bases. The CDR3 is 12 residues long. Per the germline V gene, CDR1 is LNHDA and CDR2 is SQIVND (reference sequence). The chain's CDR3 is CASSTTGGGRLF. CDR3 nucleotides: TGTGCCAGTAGTACCACAGGGGGCGGTCGGCTCTTC.

This chain joins TRBV19 and TRBJ1-3; D is perhaps TRBD1 (5 bases). This CDR3 spans 18 amino acids. Germline CDR1 reads LNHDA; CDR2 reads SQIVND (reference sequence). V dropped 3 bases and J dropped 0 bases, with 18 bases sitting between them. CDR3 coding DNA: TGTGCCAGTAGTATGGCGGGGGGGAGACGGAGCTCTGGAAACACCATATATTTT. It specifies CASSMAGGRRSSGNTIYF.

This sequence joins TRBV6-6 and TRBJ1-1; D is perhaps TRBD1 (6 bases). The V gene's germline CDR1 is MNHNY and CDR2 SVGAGI (reference sequence). The CDR3 is made up of 13 amino acids. V was clipped by 8 bases and J by 1 base, with 11 bases between them. The CDR3 protein is CASQHRENTEAFF. The CDR3 coding sequence is TGTGCCAGCCAACACAGGGAGAACACTGAAGCTTTCTTT.

The V call is TRBV12-5, the J call TRBJ2-1; 7 positions match TRBD1. V dropped 6 bases and J dropped 5; count of bases not matched to a gene: 7. The CDR3 length is 14 residues. CDR1 and CDR2 (germline): LGHNT, FRNRAP. CDR3 sequence (DNA): TGTGCTAGTGGGCCGGGACAGTTACACAATGAGCAGTTCTTC. Protein sequence: CASGPGQLHNEQFF.

The CDR3 region has the DNA TGTGCCAGCAGCGTGGGACAGGGGAATTTACAGCCCCAGCATTTT. Protein product: CASSVGQGNLQPQHF. J is TRBJ1-5 and V is TRBV3-1 (or the pseudogene TRBV3-2), with TRBD1 identical over 10 bases. The germline CDR1 and CDR2 sequences are LGHDT and YNNKEL (reference sequence). The junction had 8 bases not matched to a gene; V was cut back by 5 bases and J by 7 bases. The CDR3 is made up of 15 amino acids.

As concerns this clone: The junction and the germline gene differ at one end; a read error may be behind it. The V call is TRBV18, the J call TRBJ2-1; 11 bases align to TRBD2. The CDR3 extends over 15 amino acids. CDR1 and CDR2 from the germline V gene are KGHSH and LQKENI. The CDR3 sequence is CASSPLAGDADEQFF. CDR3 nucleotides: TGTGCCAGCTCCCCACTAGCGGGAGATGCGGATGAGCAGTTCTTC. The full variable domain, rest sourced from reference TRBV18 and TRBJ2-1, is NAGVMQNPRHLVRRRGQEARLRCSPMKGHSHVYWYRQLPEEGLKFMVYLQKENIIDESGMPKERFSAEFPKEGPSILRIQQVVRGDSAAYFCASSPLAGDADEQFFGPGTRLTVL.

In nucleotides, the CDR3 is TGTGCCAGCAGCCCTATGTCAGGGTCCGAGCAGTACTTC. Translation: CASSPMSGSEQYF. The gene calls are TRBV2 and TRBJ2-7; D is possibly TRBD1 (5 bases). Per germline, CDR1 SNHLY and CDR2 FYNNEI. CDR3 length: 13 amino acids. Trimming shortened V by 6 bases and J by 6 bases, and 15 bases separated the two germline ends. Supplemented by reference TRBV2 and TRBJ2-7, the full variable domain reads EPEVTQTPSHQVTQMGQEVILRCVPISNHLYFYWYRQILGQKVEFLVSFYNNEISEKSEIFDDQFSVERPDGSNFTLKIRSTKLEDSAMYFCASSPMSGSEQYFGPGTRLTVT.

The rearrangement uses TRBV11-3 and TRBJ2-5; D unresolved. The ends were cut back, 7 bases at V and 2 bases at J, with 11 bases in the middle. The CDR3 has 13 amino acids. The germline gives CDR1 SGHNT, CDR2 YENEEA. CDR3 in amino acids: CASTTFMQETQYF. In DNA form, the CDR3 reads TGTGCCAGCACCACTTTTATGCAAGAGACCCAGTACTTC.

This clone was detected once. This sequence joins TRBV18 and TRBJ1-1, with D perhaps matching TRBD1 (5 bases). V lost 3 bases and J lost 0, with 14 bases in between. Germline V gene data show CDR1 as KGHSH and CDR2 as LQKENI. This CDR3 comprises 16 residues. CDR3 DNA: TGTGCCAGCTCACCTCGGAGATCGGACATGAACACTGAAGCTTTCTTT. Protein sequence: CASSPRRSDMNTEAFF.

Of note for this clone: Other DNA sequences within the sample encode an identical CDR3. The rearrangement links TRBV7-2 to TRBJ2-7; TRBD2 agrees at 8 bases. V gave up 5 bases and J gave up 2 bases; unmatched junction bases: 11. CDR1 and CDR2 from the germline V gene are SGHTA and FQGNSA. This CDR3 has 16 residues. The CDR3, as DNA: TGTGCCAGCAGCCTCTCGAGCGGGAGAATCCCCTACGAGCAGTACTTC. Translated, it gives CASSLSSGRIPYEQYF.

The CDR3 DNA is TGTGCCAGCAGTTTTTCTGGGTGGGGCAGGGGGGAAGCTAACTATGGCTACACCTTC. This codes for CASSFSGWGRGEANYGYTF. V is TRBV27 and J is TRBJ1-2, with TRBD1 matching 7 bases. Per the germline V gene, CDR1 is MNHEY and CDR2 is SMNVEV (reference sequence). The CDR3 is 19 amino acids. V shed 3 bases and J 0 bases; nucleotides not matched to a gene: 16.

This chain links TRBV7-8 with TRBJ1-5; D is ambiguous. This CDR3 comprises 16 residues. The V gene's germline CDR1 is SGHVS and CDR2 FQNEAQ. The V gene lost 2 bases and the J gene lost 2 bases, with 13 bases spanning the gap. CDR3 protein: CASSLMGGVGNQPQHF. CDR3 nucleotide sequence: TGTGCCAGCAGCTTAATGGGCGGGGTGGGCAATCAGCCCCAGCATTTT.

The count of this clone is one. The chain has TRBV27 and TRBJ2-5; D remains ambiguous. Germline CDR1 reads MNHEY; CDR2 reads SMNVEV (reference sequence). V was clipped by 1 base and J by 1 base, with 7 bases between them. This CDR3 region has 14 residues. CDR3 coding DNA: TGTGCCAGCAGTTTATTTCCGGGCCAAGAGACCCAGTACTTC. This sequence encodes CASSLFPGQETQYF.

The chain employs TRBV28 and TRBJ2-1; 8 bases line up with TRBD2. V lost 11 bases and J lost 0; bases outside the gene matches: 3. The V gene's germline CDR1 is MDHEN and CDR2 SYDVKM. The CDR3 covers 13 residues. The CDR3 reads CAASGSSYNEQFF. CDR3 coding DNA: TGTGCCGCGAGCGGGAGCTCCTACAATGAGCAGTTCTTC.

The V and J genes are TRBV7-9 and TRBJ2-3; the match to TRBD1 covers 8 bases. The germline V gene encodes CDR1 SEHNR and CDR2 FQNEAQ (reference sequence). The CDR3 covers 15 residues. Trimming cost V 2 bases and J 1 base; bases outside gene matches: 2. For the CDR3, the DNA is TGTGCCAGCAGCTTAACGGGACAGGGCACAGATACGCAGTATTTT. This encodes CASSLTGQGTDTQYF.

The CDR3 DNA reads TGTGCCAGCAGCCATTGGACTAGCGGGACAATAATTCAGTACTTC. It specifies CASSHWTSGTIIQYF. The chain combines TRBV3-1 (or the pseudogene TRBV3-2) with TRBJ2-4, with 12 bases that match TRBD2. The CDR3 length is 15 residues. The junction had 7 bases not matched to a gene; V was cut back by 3 bases and J by 10 bases. Germline V gene data show CDR1 as LGHDT and CDR2 as YNNKEL (reference sequence).

V gene TRBV24-1 combines with J gene TRBJ2-7; D is ambiguous. The CDR3 spans 13 residues. CDR1 is KGHDR and CDR2 is SFDVKD in the germline V gene. V was trimmed by 3 bases and J by 5 bases, leaving 10 bases between them. The CDR3 region has the DNA TGTGCCACCAGTGATCCCCTTGTCCACGAGCAGTACTTC. It yields the protein CATSDPLVHEQYF.

The chain uses TRBV6-2 or TRBV6-3 and TRBJ2-3; 7 bases align to TRBD2. The CDR3 spans 14 residues. V trimming: 4 bases; J trimming: 2 bases; junction bases outside the gene matches: 3. Germline CDR1 reads MNHEY; CDR2 reads SVGEGT. The CDR3 region is CASSLAGYTDTQYF. CDR3 DNA: TGTGCCAGCAGTTTAGCGGGTTACACAGATACGCAGTATTTT.

The chain links TRBV30 to TRBJ2-2; 8 positions match TRBD2. The CDR3 sequence is 15 residues long. CDR1 and CDR2 from the germline V gene are GTSNPN and SVGIG (reference sequence). Trimming removed 4 bases from V and 4 bases from J; junction bases left unmatched: 8. This CDR3 is CAWMRREGVTGELFF. In DNA form, the CDR3 reads TGTGCCTGGATGAGACGGGAGGGTGTCACCGGGGAGCTGTTTTTT.

This clone came up once. The chain couples TRBV6-5 to TRBJ1-3; no clear D gene. The CDR3 has 14 residues. V lost 3 bases, J lost 4 bases, and 10 bases lay in between. Looked up from germline, CDR1 is MNHEY and CDR2 is SVGAGI. The CDR3: CASSYSPSGNTIYF. The CDR3 bases are TGTGCCAGCAGTTATAGTCCCTCGGGAAACACCATATATTTT.

The V gene is TRBV10-3, the J gene TRBJ1-3, with TRBD1 identical over 8 bases. Germline values: CDR1 ENHRY, CDR2 SYGVKD. The CDR3 has 18 residues. The J segment lost 0 bases and the V segment lost 4 bases, leaving 11 bases of the junction unmatched. The chain's CDR3 is CAISAQGGSFFSGNTIYF. In DNA form, the CDR3 reads TGTGCCATCAGTGCACAGGGGGGCTCCTTTTTCTCTGGAAACACCATATATTTT.

This chain uses TRBV5-1 with TRBJ2-1, with 10 nucleotides matching TRBD2. This CDR3 has 15 amino acids. Germline V gives CDR1 SGHRS, CDR2 YFSETQ. V dropped 3 bases and J dropped 6; count of bases not matched to a gene: 6. The CDR3, as DNA: TGCGCCAGCAGCTCCCTAGCGGGAGTGGGCAATGAGCAGTTCTTC. Protein: CASSSLAGVGNEQFF. Looking up the rest from reference TRBV5-1 and TRBJ2-1 gives the full variable domain: KAGVTQTPRYLIKTRGQQVTLSCSPISGHRSVSWYQQTPGQGLQFLFEYFSETQRNKGNFPGRFSGRQFSNSRSEMNVSTLELGDSALYLCASSSLAGVGNEQFFGPGTRLTVL.